The present T cell receptor (beta chain) was sequenced within a study of OX40 agonist ivuxolimab in advanced cancers. Study findings and constraints: Which antigen the expanded peripheral T cells recognized is unknown.

This CDR3 contains 16 residues. Germline CDR1 LNHDA, CDR2 SQIVND (reference sequence). V gave up 6 bases and J gave up 0 bases, with 16 bases separating them. Sequencing was performed with immunoSEQ multiplex PCR; in TCRdb, only in-frame clones are kept and a portion is missing. The data contain roughly 23,000 clones, 70% to 90% of them singletons. Excluded were patients having autoimmune disease history or systemic immunosuppression. Comment on this clone: The antigen is not known.

Sequenced here: CD4+ or CD8+ T cells sorted from blood, sampled in a trial of the OX40 agonist ivuxolimab. This receptor was identified in an adult with an advanced solid tumor such as melanoma, head and neck, liver or kidney cancer. The chain couples TRBV19 to TRBJ2-3; D is unclear. CDR3: CASSEWQDLSTDTQYF. The CDR3 nucleotides read TGTGCCAGTAGCGAATGGCAGGATCTTAGCACAGATACGCAGTATTTT. Variable domain in full (rest from reference TRBV19 and TRBJ2-3): DGGITQSPKYLFRKEGQNVTLSCEQNLNHDAMYWYRQDPGQGLRLIYYSQIVNDFQKGDIAEGYSVSREKKESFPLTVTSAQKNPTAFYLCASSEWQDLSTDTQYFGPGTRLTVL.